This T cell receptor (beta chain) was documented in a study of spatial heterogeneity in lung cancer. Across the whole study: Consistent detection of more beta-chain than alpha-chain sequences was observed.

Germline CDR1 is MNHEY and CDR2 is SMNVEV (reference sequence). V was clipped by 6 bases and J by 0 bases, with 12 bases between them. The CDR3 loop spans 14 amino acids. Time point reported: sample taken at primary tumor resection. TCRdb itself ran the 5' RACE reads through MiXCR, one entry per CDR3 protein. The sample holds about 45,000 distinct CDR3 sequences; almost 7% are singletons and the top ten take 43%. The rearrangement links TRBV27 to TRBJ2-7; TRBD2 might be the D (5 bases). The sample here was PBMCs, taken at surgery. The TCR comes from a female donor with early-stage non-small cell lung cancer. DNA for the CDR3: TGTGCCAGCAGCTCCGCGGGCAGCTCCTACGAGCAGTACTTC. Amino acid sequence: CASSSAGSSYEQYF.